The T cell receptor beta chain under discussion was sequenced for a study of blood T cell repertoires in COVID-19. Study overall: From T cells, B-cell-depleted T cells, or PBMCs came the material, which was cDNA or gDNA.

CDR1 is MNHEY and CDR2 is SMNVEV in the germline V gene (reference sequence). CDR3 length: 14 amino acids. V shed 2 bases and J shed 2 bases, with 8 bases lying between them. Data came from immunoSEQ multiplex PCR; TCRdb stores just in-frame clones and leaves some out. The sample carries 150,000 to 180,000 clones, roughly four fifths recorded once. Material for sequencing was peripheral blood. The TCR originated in an elderly man with acute or convalescent COVID-19. V and J are TRBV27 and TRBJ2-3; D is perhaps TRBD2 (5 bases). The chain's CDR3 is CASSLTGYTDTQYF. The CDR3 DNA is TGTGCCAGCAGTTTAACGGGGTACACAGATACGCAGTATTTT.